In its sample, the clone carrying this T cell receptor beta chain was seen many times. Its antigen remains unidentified. It was cDNA, reverse transcribed from extracted RNA, that served as the sequencing template. Generated by immunoSEQ multiplex PCR, the TCRdb table keeps only in-frame clones and is missing some. The profile shows around 70,000 clones, approximately 28% of them singletons. The data derive from a study of CD8+ T cells in alopecia areata. Study-level points and caveats: In lesional scalp, particularly from alopecia totalis/universalis, clonality was higher than in normal scalp.

Treatment meaning: oral pan-JAK inhibitor, 5-10 mg twice daily. The specimen was CD8+ T cells sorted from blood, collected at week 4, from a patient treated with tofacitinib. The TCR comes from a human donor with alopecia areata.

The CDR3 here is CASRGQSYGYTF. In nucleotides, the CDR3 is TGTGCCAGCAGGGGACAGAGCTATGGCTACACCTTC. The chain uses TRBV27 and TRBJ1-2; TRBD1 matches 7 bases. Germline assignment: CDR1 MNHEY and CDR2 SMNVEV (reference sequence). V was pared by 6 bases and J by 4 bases, with 2 bases of the junction left unmatched. The CDR3 covers 12 residues.